The 19 T cell receptor beta chains below all came from one sample that was sequenced in a study of blood T cells in healthy people across ages. The second PCR ran about 7 to 12 cycles with a sample-barcoded 5' primer and J-beta primers. TCRdb redid the calling of the 5' RACE reads with MiXCR, one entry per CDR3 protein. The sample records over 950,000 distinct CDR3 sequences, around 54% being singletons. The specimen sequenced was blood. These receptors were obtained from a woman in her sixties in good health.

Comment on this clonotype: At one boundary the junction diverges from the germline segment, which might be a read error. The J gene is TRBJ2-3, the V gene TRBV3-1; a weak D match, TRBD1 (7 bases). The germline CDR1 and CDR2 sequences are LGHDT and YNNKEL (reference sequence). CDR3 length: 16 residues. The CDR3 sequence: CAGSQTRGLSTDTQYF. In DNA form, the CDR3 reads TGTGCCGGCAGCCAGACTAGGGGGCTTAGCACAGATACGCAGTATTTT.

This clonotype appeared many times. In nucleotides, the CDR3 is TGCGCCAGCAGCATCTACCCCCCCGTCTTCTATGAAAAACTGTTTTTT. The encoded protein is CASSIYPPVFYEKLFF. This sequence joins TRBV5-1 and TRBJ1-4; D call uncertain. The V end lost 4 bases, the J end lost 6 bases, and 19 bases lay between the germline ends. Looked up from germline, CDR1 is SGHRS and CDR2 is YFSETQ. The CDR3 contains 16 residues.

This chain connects TRBV10-3 to TRBJ2-4; 11 positions match TRBD2. The J call may not be correct, given that the DNA end is closer to TRBJ2-7. Germline-derived CDR1 and CDR2 are ENHRY and SYGVKD. The CDR3 length is 13 residues. The CDR3 region has the DNA TGTGCCATCAGTGAGACTAGCGGGAGCGAGCAGTACTTC. Its translation is CAISETSGSEQYF.

The chain is built from TRBV6-5 and TRBJ2-5, with D possibly TRBD2 on 6 matching bases. V gave up 8 bases and J gave up 5 bases, with 18 bases separating them. From germline, CDR1 is MNHEY and CDR2 SVGAGI. The CDR3 totals 14 residues. In nucleotides, the CDR3 is TGTGCCAGCGGGAGGAGAAGCGTACGGGAGACCCAGTACTTC. Protein: CASGRRSVRETQYF.

The chain joins TRBV24-1 to TRBJ2-1; tentative D call: TRBD1 (5 bases). The CDR3 spans 12 residues. V lost 8 bases and J 5 bases, leaving 9 bases between the germline ends. CDR1 KGHDR and CDR2 SFDVKD come from the germline V gene. In DNA form, the CDR3 reads TGTGCCACCATGGACAACCACAATGAGCAGTTCTTC. Encoded protein: CATMDNHNEQFF.

This clonotype has a handful of counts. The rearrangement joins TRBV7-3 to TRBJ2-5; D not certain. CDR3 length: 13 residues. V gave up 5 bases and J gave up 4 bases, with 11 bases separating them. Germline V gene data show CDR1 as SGHTA and CDR2 as FQGTGA. The CDR3 protein is CASSTTHLETQYF. In nucleotides, the CDR3 is TGTGCCAGCAGCACCACCCATTTAGAGACCCAGTACTTC.

The chain carries TRBV7-2 and TRBJ2-3, with D uncertain. The CDR3 extends over 17 amino acids. Germline CDR1 reads SGHTA; CDR2 reads FQGNSA. V lost 4 bases and J lost 0, with 17 bases in between. The CDR3 bases are TGTGCCAGCAGCTCGGAGTGGGCAGCGCTAAGCACAGATACGCAGTATTTT. Translated, it gives CASSSEWAALSTDTQYF.

The rearrangement uses TRBV29-1 and TRBJ2-1; D ambiguous. With the DNA end fitting TRBJ2-7 better, the J assignment may be wrong. CDR1 SQVTM and CDR2 ANQGSEA come from the germline V gene. CDR3 length: 14 amino acids. The CDR3 nucleotides are TGCAGCGCCGAAAGAGCCCGCGTCTACAATGAGCAGTACTTC. This gives the protein CSAERARVYNEQYF.

The chain employs TRBV27 and TRBJ2-1; 7 bases map to TRBD2. This CDR3 region has 15 residues. Germline loops: CDR1 MNHEY, CDR2 SMNVEV (reference sequence). V shed 6 bases, J shed 9 bases, and the junction held 14 bases outside the gene matches. The CDR3 DNA sequence: TGTGCCAGCAGCTCCACCAGACTAGCACAGACTGAGCAGTTCTTC. Its protein is CASSSTRLAQTEQFF.

This clonotype was seen only a few times. V is TRBV20-1 and J is TRBJ2-3; D is unclear. Germline values: CDR1 DFQATT, CDR2 SNEGSKA (reference sequence). V lost 0 bases and J lost 5, with 6 bases in between. The CDR3 extends over 12 amino acids. CDR3 in amino acids: CSARDLGDTQYF. The CDR3 region has the DNA TGCAGTGCTAGAGACTTGGGAGATACGCAGTATTTT.

J is TRBJ1-2 and V is TRBV4-2; 9 bases line up with TRBD1. CDR3 length: 16 residues. Trimming at V came to 4 bases and at J to 4 bases, leaving 10 bases not matched to a gene. The V gene's germline CDR1 is LGHNA and CDR2 YNFKEQ. CDR3 protein: CASSPTGTGSLYGYTF. CDR3 in DNA: TGTGCCAGCAGCCCTACGGGGACAGGGAGCCTCTATGGCTACACCTTC.

The chain recombines TRBV12-3 or TRBV12-4 with TRBJ2-2; the D gene is possibly TRBD1 (6 bases). This CDR3 spans 16 amino acids. V gave up 3 bases and J gave up 2 bases, with 13 bases separating them. Here the CDR3 DNA reads TGTGCCAGCAGTTTCGGGGACACACTAAACACCGGGGAGCTGTTTTTT. It translates to CASSFGDTLNTGELFF.

In this sample, this clonotype turned up a few times. The chain couples TRBV4-2 to TRBJ2-3; TRBD2 aligns across 8 bases. CDR1 and CDR2 (germline): LGHNA, YNFKEQ. The CDR3 spans 20 residues. The V and J ends lost 0 bases and 0 bases, in that order; junction bases with no gene match: 14. CDR3 amino acids: CASSQDYWVSGRGSTDTQYF. CDR3 DNA sequence: TGTGCCAGCAGCCAAGATTATTGGGTCAGCGGGAGAGGGAGCACAGATACGCAGTATTTT.

Note on this clonotype: Sequence at one end of the junction differs from germline and may be a read error. This chain connects TRBV7-9 to TRBJ2-5; D gene ambiguous. The CDR3 has 15 residues. In germline, CDR1 is SEHNR, CDR2 FQNEAQ (reference sequence). CDR3 region: CANSISAPLKETQYF. The CDR3, as DNA: TGTGCCAACAGCATAAGCGCGCCCTTAAAGGAGACCCAGTACTTC.

This clonotype was counted between two and nine times. The genes are TRBV29-1 and TRBJ2-3, with D unclear. The CDR3 totals 15 residues. Trimming left V 5 bases short and J 3 bases short, with 18 bases between. Per germline, CDR1 SQVTM and CDR2 ANQGSEA. Here the CDR3 reads CSVLTLSIGTDTQYF. The DNA of the CDR3 is TGCAGCGTTCTGACTTTGAGTATTGGGACAGATACGCAGTATTTT.

This clonotype was picked up a small number of times. The V call is TRBV6-2 or TRBV6-3, the J call TRBJ2-4, with 14 positions matching TRBD2. The assigned J gene may be wrong: the sequence end matches TRBJ2-7 better. The CDR3 covers 18 residues. The germline V gene encodes CDR1 MNHEY and CDR2 SVGEGT. The CDR3 nucleotides read TGTGCCAGCAGTCTACTAGGGACTAGCGGGAGAAACACCTACGAGCAGTACTTC. It codes for CASSLLGTSGRNTYEQYF.

The CDR3 DNA sequence: TGTGCCAGCAGCTTTGCCGCAGAAAGCTATGGCTACACCTTC. It yields the protein CASSFAAESYGYTF. V and J are TRBV7-2 and TRBJ1-2; D ambiguous. CDR1 is SGHTA and CDR2 is FQGNSA in the germline V gene. Trimming removed 3 bases at V and 4 bases at J, with 12 bases between. CDR3 length: 14 amino acids.

The CDR3 nucleotides are TGCGCCAGCAGCCAAGAAGTCAAATCCCCCGTGGGGGAGAGAGCACAAGAGACCCAGTACTTC. Amino acids: CASSQEVKSPVGERAQETQYF. V and J are TRBV4-1 and TRBJ2-5, with D perhaps being TRBD1 or TRBD2 (5 bases each). Germline assignment: CDR1 MGHRA and CDR2 YSYEKL. This CDR3 has 21 residues. Trimming stripped 0 bases from V and 2 bases from J, with 28 bases between.

This clonotype occurred a few times. The rearrangement uses TRBV29-1 and TRBJ2-7, with 9 bases lining up with TRBD1. In germline, CDR1 is SQVTM, CDR2 ANQGSEA. J was trimmed by 6 bases and V by 6 bases; bases with no gene match: 9. There are 13 residues in the CDR3. The CDR3 DNA follows: TGCAGCGTGACGGGGACAGGGAATCGCGAGCAGTACTTC. Translation: CSVTGTGNREQYF.